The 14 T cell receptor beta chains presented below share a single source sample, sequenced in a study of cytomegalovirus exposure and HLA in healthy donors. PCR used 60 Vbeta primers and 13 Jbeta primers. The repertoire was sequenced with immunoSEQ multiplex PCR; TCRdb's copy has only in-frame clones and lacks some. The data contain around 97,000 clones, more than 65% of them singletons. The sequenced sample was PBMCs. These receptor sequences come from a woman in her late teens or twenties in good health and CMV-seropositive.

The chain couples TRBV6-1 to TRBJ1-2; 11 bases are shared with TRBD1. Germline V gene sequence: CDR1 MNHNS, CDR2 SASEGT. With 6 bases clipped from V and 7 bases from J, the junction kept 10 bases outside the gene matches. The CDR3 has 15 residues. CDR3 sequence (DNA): TGTGCCAGCAGGGAACGGACAGGGGGCGCGTCTGGCTACACCTTC. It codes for CASRERTGGASGYTF.

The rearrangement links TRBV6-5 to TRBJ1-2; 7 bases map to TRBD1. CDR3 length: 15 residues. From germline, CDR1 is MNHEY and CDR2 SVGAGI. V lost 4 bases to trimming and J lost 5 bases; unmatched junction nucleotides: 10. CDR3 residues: CASSSPKGAQYGYTF. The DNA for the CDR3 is TGTGCCAGCAGTTCTCCAAAGGGGGCGCAATATGGCTACACCTTC.

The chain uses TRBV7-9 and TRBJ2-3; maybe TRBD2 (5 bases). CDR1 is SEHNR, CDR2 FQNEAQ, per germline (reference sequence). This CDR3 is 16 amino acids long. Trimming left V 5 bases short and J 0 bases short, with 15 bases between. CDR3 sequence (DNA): TGTGCCAGCAGCCGATTGGGGAGCGAAAGCACAGATACGCAGTATTTT. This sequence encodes CASSRLGSESTDTQYF.

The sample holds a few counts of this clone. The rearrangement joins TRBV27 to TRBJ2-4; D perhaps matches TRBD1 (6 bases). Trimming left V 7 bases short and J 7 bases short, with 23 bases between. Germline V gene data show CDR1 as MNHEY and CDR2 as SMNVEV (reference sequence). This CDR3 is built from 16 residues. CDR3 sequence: CASTSPQGFLSNIQYF. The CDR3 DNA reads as TGTGCCAGCACCTCACCCCAGGGGTTCCTTTCGAACATTCAGTACTTC.

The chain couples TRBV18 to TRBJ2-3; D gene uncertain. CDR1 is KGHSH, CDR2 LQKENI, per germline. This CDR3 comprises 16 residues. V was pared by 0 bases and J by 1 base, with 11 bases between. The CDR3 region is CASSPPGGGRTDTQYF. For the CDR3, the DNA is TGTGCCAGCTCACCACCAGGCGGCGGCCGCACAGATACGCAGTATTTT.

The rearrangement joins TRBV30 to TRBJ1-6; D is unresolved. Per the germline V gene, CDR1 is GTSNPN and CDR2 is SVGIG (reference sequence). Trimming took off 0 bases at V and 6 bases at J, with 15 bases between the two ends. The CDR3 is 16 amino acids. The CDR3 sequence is CAWSVRRGRGNSPLHF. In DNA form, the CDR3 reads TGTGCCTGGAGTGTCCGTCGGGGTCGGGGTAATTCACCCCTCCACTTT.

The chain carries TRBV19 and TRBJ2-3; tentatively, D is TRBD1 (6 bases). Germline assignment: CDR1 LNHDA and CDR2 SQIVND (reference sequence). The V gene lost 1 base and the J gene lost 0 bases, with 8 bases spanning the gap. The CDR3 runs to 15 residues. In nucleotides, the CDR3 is TGTGCCAGTAGTATAGGGGGGCCTAGCACAGATACGCAGTATTTT. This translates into CASSIGGPSTDTQYF.

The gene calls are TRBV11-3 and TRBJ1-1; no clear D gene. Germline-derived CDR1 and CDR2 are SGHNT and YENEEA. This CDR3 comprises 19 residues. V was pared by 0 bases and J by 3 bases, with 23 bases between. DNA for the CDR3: TGTGCCAGCAGCTTAGATAAGTTAGTTTCTAACGGGGAAGACACTGAAGCTTTCTTT. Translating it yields CASSLDKLVSNGEDTEAFF.

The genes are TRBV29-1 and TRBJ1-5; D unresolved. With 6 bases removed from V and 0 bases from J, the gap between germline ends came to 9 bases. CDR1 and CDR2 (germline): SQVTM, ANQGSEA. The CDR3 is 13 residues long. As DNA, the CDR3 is TGCAGCGTCACAATGAATAGCAATCAGCCCCAGCATTTT. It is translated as CSVTMNSNQPQHF. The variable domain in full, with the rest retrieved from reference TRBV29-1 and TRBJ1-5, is SAVISQKPSRDICQRGTSLTIQCQVDSQVTMMFWYRQQPGQSLTLIATANQGSEATYESGFVIDKFPISRPNLTFSTLTVSNMSPEDSSIYLCSVTMNSNQPQHFGDGTRLSIL.

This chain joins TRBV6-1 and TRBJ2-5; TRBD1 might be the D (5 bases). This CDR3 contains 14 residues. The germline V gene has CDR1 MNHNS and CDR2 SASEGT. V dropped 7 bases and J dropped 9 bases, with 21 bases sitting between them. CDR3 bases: TGTGCCAGCATTGGGGCAGGCCCCGGTGAAGCCCAGTACTTC. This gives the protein CASIGAGPGEAQYF.

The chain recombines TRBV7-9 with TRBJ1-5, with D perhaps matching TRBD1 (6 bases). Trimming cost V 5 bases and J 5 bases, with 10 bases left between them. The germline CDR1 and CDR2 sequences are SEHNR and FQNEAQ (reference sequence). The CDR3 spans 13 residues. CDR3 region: CASSPQGDQPQHF. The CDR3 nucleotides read TGTGCCAGCAGCCCACAGGGCGATCAGCCCCAGCATTTT.

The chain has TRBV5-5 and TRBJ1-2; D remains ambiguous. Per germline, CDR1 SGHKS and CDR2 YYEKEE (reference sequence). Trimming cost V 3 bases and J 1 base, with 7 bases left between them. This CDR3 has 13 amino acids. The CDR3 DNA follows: TGTGCCAGCAGCTCACAGAGTAACTATGGCTACACCTTC. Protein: CASSSQSNYGYTF. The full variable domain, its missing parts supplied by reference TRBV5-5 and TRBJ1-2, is DAGVTQSPTHLIKTRGQQVTLRCSPISGHKSVSWYQQVLGQGPQFIFQYYEKEERGRGNFPDRFSARQFPNYSSELNVNALLLGDSALYLCASSSQSNYGYTFGSGTRLTVV.

The CDR3 coding sequence is TGCAGCGCCCTCGGGACAGGGGAAAATTCACCCCTCCACTTT. This translates into CSALGTGENSPLHF. V and J are TRBV29-1 and TRBJ1-6, with TRBD1 matching over 10 bases. The junction had 7 bases not matched to a gene; V was cut back by 7 bases and J by 7 bases. CDR1 and CDR2 (germline): SQVTM, ANQGSEA. This CDR3 is built from 14 residues.

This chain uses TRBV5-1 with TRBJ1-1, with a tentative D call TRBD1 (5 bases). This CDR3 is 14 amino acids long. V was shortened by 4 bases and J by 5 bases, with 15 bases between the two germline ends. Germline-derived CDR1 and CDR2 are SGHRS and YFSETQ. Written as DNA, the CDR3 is TGCGCCAGCAGCCAGGACAACAAGGGGACTGAAGCTTTCTTT. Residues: CASSQDNKGTEAFF.